A selection of T cell receptor beta chains follows, all from one sample in a study of shared clonotypes between healthy human individuals. Sequencing was performed with immunoSEQ multiplex PCR; in TCRdb, only in-frame clones are kept and a portion is missing. The data hold about 1.1 million clones, with 78% observed a single time. The sample consisted of memory CD4+ T cells from PBMCs. Source of these receptors: a man aged 18 to 30 in good health. Some clones in this sample may be carry-over from other donors' samples. The CDR3 runs from the conserved cysteine through the conserved F or W. The D gene is left open where the match is weak.

D	V	J	CDR3	DNA
TRBD2	TRBV18	TRBJ2-1	CASSPGLAEEQFF	TGTGCCAGCTCACCAGGACTAGCGGAGGAGCAGTTCTTC
NA	TRBV5-4	TRBJ1-1	CASSQGGAGNTEAFF	TGTGCCAGCAGCCAAGGAGGGGCGGGAAACACTGAAGCTTTCTTT
NA	TRBV29-1	TRBJ1-1	CSVFGTTEAFF	TGCAGCGTTTTCGGGACAACTGAAGCTTTCTTT
NA	TRBV27	TRBJ2-7	CASSHRGAHPYEQYF	TGTGCCAGCAGCCACCGTGGGGCACATCCCTACGAGCAGTACTTC
TRBD1	TRBV18	TRBJ2-7	CASSSGTGKGELYEQYF	TGTGCCAGCTCGTCCGGGACAGGGAAAGGGGAACTCTACGAGCAGTACTTC
NA	TRBV5-1	TRBJ2-7	CASSLAGSSGEQYF	TGCGCCAGCAGCTTGGCAGGCAGTAGCGGCGAGCAGTACTTC
TRBD1	TRBV4-3	TRBJ1-2	CASSRSGTGYGYTF	TGCGCCAGCAGCCGATCCGGGACAGGGTATGGCTACACCTTC
NA	TRBV7-8	TRBJ2-3	CASSLVAGNTDTQYF	TGTGCCAGCAGCTTAGTGGCGGGAAACACAGATACGCAGTATTTT
NA	TRBV29-1	TRBJ1-2	CSVESQGERGYTF	TGCAGCGTTGAAAGTCAGGGCGAGAGAGGCTACACCTTC
NA	TRBV20-1	TRBJ2-5	CSASGETQYF	TGCAGTGCTAGCGGAGAGACCCAGTACTTC
TRBD1	TRBV28	TRBJ1-1	CAGQTQTGVFTEAFF	TGTGCCGGACAAACCCAGACAGGGGTGTTCACTGAAGCTTTCTTT